This TCR beta chain was retrieved from a study of CD4 and CD8 cells across lung adenocarcinoma regions. Localized lung adenocarcinoma, a non-small cell lung cancer, affected the donors. TCRdb redid the calling of the PCR reads with MiXCR, one entry per CDR3 protein. Found here are around 25,000 distinct CDR3 sequences, over 45% of them singletons; the top ten hold less than 50%. The clonotype originates from a male donor with lung adenocarcinoma. The CD4 and CD8 labels of this study may be unreliable. The sequencing sample was made of CD8+ T cells from the center of a lung tumor.

In DNA form, the CDR3 reads TGTGCCAGCAGCCAAGGGGGACAGGGAGGCTACGCTGAAGCTTTCTTT. This translates into CASSQGGQGGYAEAFF. V gene TRBV3-1 combines with J gene TRBJ1-1, with TRBD1 identical over 9 bases. The CDR3 runs 16 residues. V was clipped by 1 base and J by 6 bases; unmatched bases: 9. CDR1 is LGHDT, CDR2 YNNKEL, per germline (reference sequence).